Following are 15 T cell receptor beta chains from one sample sequenced in a study of CD8 T cells in ankylosing spondylitis. TCRdb reanalysed the 5' RACE reads using MiXCR and keeps one entry per CDR3 protein. The table shows over 60,000 distinct CDR3 sequences, with approximately 5.3% occurring only once. Specimen: blood, either unsorted or a sorted T cell fraction (not recorded which). The receptor set was obtained from a male donor with ankylosing spondylitis or in good health (not recorded which).

This sequence joins TRBV11-1 and TRBJ1-1, with D possibly TRBD1 on 5 matching bases. CDR1 is SGHAT and CDR2 is FQDESV in the germline V gene (reference sequence). The length of the CDR3 is 18 residues. Trimming shortened V by 5 bases and J by 1 base, and 23 bases separated the two germline ends. The CDR3 protein is CASSPGGGSQAGNTEAFF. The CDR3 DNA is TGTGCCAGCAGCCCCGGGGGGGGGTCCCAAGCGGGGAACACTGAAGCTTTCTTT.

This clonotype was observed many times. V usage is TRBV23-1 and J usage is TRBJ2-3, with a possible D match to TRBD1 (6 bases). TRBV23-1 is noted as an ORF with a role that remains uncertain. The CDR3 is 15 amino acids. V was cut by 0 bases and J by 1 base, with 8 bases left in between. The CDR3 protein is CASSQSYRGTDTQYF. The CDR3 DNA is TGCGCCAGCAGTCAATCGTACAGGGGCACAGATACGCAGTATTTT.

This clonotype was seen many times. The gene calls are TRBV5-6 and TRBJ2-1, with D perhaps TRBD1 (6 bases). The CDR3 is 13 residues long. CDR1 is SGHDT and CDR2 is YYEEEE in the germline V gene. The V and J ends lost 3 bases and 13 bases respectively, with 17 bases between them. CDR3 region: CASSSLDRPAQFF. In DNA form, the CDR3 reads TGTGCCAGCAGCTCCTTAGACAGGCCCGCACAGTTCTTC.

At least ten counts were recorded for this clonotype. V is TRBV29-1 and J is TRBJ2-1, with 8 bases aligning to TRBD2. CDR1 and CDR2 (germline): SQVTM, ANQGSEA. V was pared by 7 bases and J by 4 bases, with 9 bases of the junction left unmatched. This CDR3 contains 14 residues. CDR3 nucleotide sequence: TGCAGCGGGGAGGCTAGCGGGTCATACAATGAGCAGTTCTTC. This sequence encodes CSGEASGSYNEQFF.

This clonotype was seen at least ten times. A read error may account for a junction end that differs from germline. The V call is TRBV5-1, the J call TRBJ2-7; unclear D gene. The CDR3 sequence is 13 residues long. From germline, CDR1 is SGHRS and CDR2 YFSETQ. CDR3 bases: TGTGCCAGCAGTTTGGGCAGCTCCTACGAGCAGTACTTC. Translating gives CASSLGSSYEQYF.

This clonotype showed up many times. The chain uses TRBV28 and TRBJ2-5; tentative D call: TRBD2 (5 bases). CDR3 length: 13 residues. Germline V gene sequence: CDR1 MDHEN, CDR2 SYDVKM. V lost 2 bases and J 4 bases, leaving 8 bases between the germline ends. The CDR3 reads CASSLLAPETQYF. CDR3 sequence (DNA): TGTGCCAGCAGTTTACTAGCCCCAGAGACCCAGTACTTC.

This clonotype was counted at least ten times. The chain is built from TRBV4-2 and TRBJ2-7; D is possibly TRBD1 or TRBD2 (5 bases each). Trimming stripped 4 bases from V and 6 bases from J, with 13 bases between. The CDR3 consists of 13 residues. Per germline, CDR1 LGHNA and CDR2 YNFKEQ. The CDR3 coding sequence is TGTGCCAGCAGCCCCGCCCTGGGACGCGAGCAGTACTTC. Translation: CASSPALGREQYF.

This clonotype was counted many times. The V call is TRBV4-1, the J call TRBJ2-5, with D possibly matching TRBD2 (5 bases). CDR1 is MGHRA, CDR2 YSYEKL, per germline. The length of the CDR3 is 15 residues. V lost 0 bases and J 5 bases, leaving 13 bases between the germline ends. The CDR3 sequence: CASSQDGNTLETQYF. The CDR3 nucleotides are TGCGCCAGCAGCCAAGACGGGAACACCTTGGAGACCCAGTACTTC.

This clonotype was seen many times. V usage is TRBV5-1 and J usage is TRBJ2-2, with 11 positions matching TRBD2. Germline V gene sequence: CDR1 SGHRS, CDR2 YFSETQ. V gave up 5 bases and J gave up 3 bases; unmatched junction bases: 12. CDR3 length equals 18 residues. CDR3 DNA sequence: TGCGCCAGCAGGTCTACTAGCGGGGGCTCAGGCGACACCGGGGAGCTGTTTTTT. Protein: CASRSTSGGSGDTGELFF. Looking up the rest from reference TRBV5-1 and TRBJ2-2 gives the full variable domain: KAGVTQTPRYLIKTRGQQVTLSCSPISGHRSVSWYQQTPGQGLQFLFEYFSETQRNKGNFPGRFSGRQFSNSRSEMNVSTLELGDSALYLCASRSTSGGSGDTGELFFGEGSRLTVL.

This clonotype was picked up many times. The chain links TRBV20-1 to TRBJ2-7, with D perhaps matching TRBD1 (5 bases). Trimming took off 5 bases at V and 2 bases at J, with 13 bases between the two ends. Per germline, CDR1 DFQATT and CDR2 SNEGSKA (reference sequence). The CDR3 length is 13 residues. The CDR3 here is CSAFDSRTYEQYF. CDR3 bases: TGCAGTGCTTTCGACAGCAGAACCTACGAGCAGTACTTC.

This clonotype was counted many times. The V gene is TRBV20-1, the J gene TRBJ2-7; D possibly corresponds to TRBD1 (6 bases). This CDR3 contains 11 residues. With 6 bases removed from V and 13 bases from J, the gap between germline ends came to 19 bases. Germline CDR1 reads DFQATT; CDR2 reads SNEGSKA (reference sequence). CDR3 nucleotide sequence: TGCAGTGCCTCTCCCGGGGACAAGGGTTACTTC. Translating gives CSASPGDKGYF.

This clonotype was detected a few times. The gene calls are TRBV7-9 and TRBJ2-7; no clear D. Per germline, CDR1 SEHNR and CDR2 FQNEAQ (reference sequence). V was pared by 4 bases and J by 0 bases, with 10 bases between. The CDR3 is 14 residues long. CDR3 sequence reads: CASSYPERSYEQYF. CDR3 DNA: TGTGCCAGCAGCTACCCGGAACGCTCCTACGAGCAGTACTTC.

This clonotype has at least ten counts. This chain uses TRBV27 with TRBJ2-5, with D tentatively TRBD1 or TRBD2 (7 bases each). This CDR3 has 14 residues. Trimming took 5 bases from V and 5 from J, leaving 15 bases between them. Germline V gives CDR1 MNHEY, CDR2 SMNVEV (reference sequence). Written as DNA, the CDR3 is TGTGCCAGCAGTATCTCCAGGGGGGGCGAGACCCAGTACTTC. This encodes CASSISRGGETQYF.

At least ten counts were recorded for this clonotype. The chain couples TRBV27 to TRBJ2-2; 8 bases align to TRBD2. This CDR3 is 17 amino acids long. The J segment lost 6 bases and the V segment lost 4 bases, leaving 13 bases of the junction unmatched. Germline-derived CDR1 and CDR2 are MNHEY and SMNVEV (reference sequence). The CDR3 protein is CASSYGLTGGRPGELFF. CDR3 DNA sequence: TGTGCCAGCAGTTACGGCTTAACGGGGGGGCGTCCCGGGGAGCTGTTTTTT.

This clonotype was observed at least ten times. This chain connects TRBV6-5 to TRBJ2-7; D possibly uses TRBD1 or TRBD2 (5 bases each). The CDR3 contains 14 residues. Germline loops: CDR1 MNHEY, CDR2 SVGAGI. V shed 0 bases and J shed 4 bases, with 10 bases lying between them. The CDR3 region has the DNA TGTGCCAGCAGTTACTCCGGGGCAGATTACGAGCAGTACTTC. Translation gives CASSYSGADYEQYF.